This TCR beta chain was sequenced during a study of T cell responses to AZD1222 COVID-19 vaccine. The CDR3 loop spans 14 amino acids. V was pared by 1 base and J by 3 bases, with 10 bases between. CDR1 LGHDT and CDR2 YNNKEL come from the germline V gene (reference sequence). Measured with immunoSEQ multiplex PCR; TCRdb has only the in-frame clones, and not every one. In the table there are about 100,000 clones, 85% to 90% of which are singletons. The sample here was peripheral blood, taken on day 0 of AZD1222 vaccination. This chain joins TRBV3-1 (or the pseudogene TRBV3-2) and TRBJ2-7; D remains unclear. The sequence derives from an adult in good health. CDR3 region: CASSQAPINYEQYF. Here the CDR3 DNA reads TGTGCCAGCAGCCAAGCTCCGATAAACTACGAGCAGTACTTC.